One sample yielded the 16 T cell receptor beta chains listed below, sequenced in a study of T-cell reconstitution after alpha-beta-depleted transplantation in children. Unique molecular identifiers featured in how the TCRbeta library was prepared. One entry per CDR3 protein, called by TCRdb with MiXCR from the PCR reads. The table includes about 130,000 distinct CDR3 sequences, 9.7% detected once. Sequenced here: PBMCs, mostly from graft donor cells, sampled 180 days after TCRalphabeta/CD19-depleted stem cell transplant. These receptor sequences come from a girl less than two years old who had a stem cell transplant for combined immunodeficiency, so the T cells may come from the graft donor.

This clonotype was observed a handful of times. The genes are TRBV5-8 and TRBJ2-4, with D perhaps matching TRBD1 (5 bases). Trimming left V 0 bases short and J 8 bases short, with 9 bases between. Germline assignment: CDR1 SGHTS and CDR2 YDEGEE. The CDR3 spans 13 residues. This chain's CDR3 is CASSLVTGYIQYF. CDR3 nucleotides: TGTGCCAGCAGCTTGGTAACAGGCTACATTCAGTACTTC. Full variable domain (remainder filled in from reference TRBV5-8 and TRBJ2-4): EAGVTQSPTHLIKTRGQQATLRCSPISGHTSVYWYQQALGLGLQFLLWYDEGEERNRGNFPPRFSGRQFPNYSSELNVNALELEDSALYLCASSLVTGYIQYFGAGTRLSVL.

The rearrangement links TRBV27 to TRBJ1-5, with a tentative D call TRBD1 (5 bases). The CDR3 is made up of 19 amino acids. V was clipped by 0 bases and J by 2 bases, with 20 bases between them. The germline V gene has CDR1 MNHEY and CDR2 SMNVEV (reference sequence). CDR3 sequence reads: CASSLSGTGGSIGNQPQHF. The CDR3 DNA sequence: TGTGCCAGCAGTTTATCTGGCACAGGAGGGAGTATCGGCAATCAGCCCCAGCATTTT.

This clonotype was detected a few times. V usage is TRBV20-1 and J usage is TRBJ2-3, with D perhaps matching TRBD2 (5 bases). The CDR3 consists of 12 residues. The V and J ends lost 1 base and 6 bases respectively, with 8 bases between them. CDR1 DFQATT and CDR2 SNEGSKA come from the germline V gene (reference sequence). The CDR3: CSARVSGDTQYF. The CDR3 DNA reads TGCAGTGCTAGAGTCTCGGGGGATACGCAGTATTTT.

The rearrangement links TRBV7-9 to TRBJ2-5; maybe TRBD1 (6 bases). The CDR3 consists of 15 residues. Germline loops: CDR1 SEHNR, CDR2 FQNEAQ (reference sequence). The V gene lost 5 bases and the J gene lost 2 bases, with 15 bases spanning the gap. The DNA for the CDR3 is TGTGCCAGCAGCCTAGGGGGACAAATTCAAGAGACCCAGTACTTC. It codes for CASSLGGQIQETQYF.

This clonotype was seen many times. The chain combines TRBV7-8 with TRBJ1-6; the D is unclear. Looked up from germline, CDR1 is SGHVS and CDR2 is FQNEAQ. V lost 1 base to trimming and J lost 8 bases, with 6 bases between them. The CDR3 covers 13 residues. The CDR3 is CASSLEADSPLHF. CDR3 in DNA: TGTGCCAGCAGCTTAGAGGCGGATTCACCCCTCCACTTT.

This clonotype has ten or more counts. The chain couples TRBV7-8 to TRBJ2-6; D remains unclear. This CDR3 has 13 residues. The V end was cut by 8 bases, the J end by 4 bases, with 9 bases between. Germline V gives CDR1 SGHVS, CDR2 FQNEAQ. The CDR3 spells CASVGRGANVLTF. CDR3 in DNA: TGTGCCAGCGTCGGTCGGGGGGCCAACGTCCTGACTTTC. Based on the CDR3 plus reference TRBV7-8 and TRBJ2-6, the full variable domain is GAGVSQSPRYKVAKRGQDVALRCDPISGHVSLFWYQQALGQGPEFLTYFQNEAQLDKSGLPSDRFFAERPEGSVSTLKIQRTQQEDSAVYLCASVGRGANVLTFGAGSRLTVL.

The sample holds a few counts of this clonotype. The CDR3 DNA sequence: TGCAGTGCTAGCCGACAGGGGAATCAGCCCCAGCATTTT. It encodes CSASRQGNQPQHF. V is TRBV20-1 and J is TRBJ1-5; 8 positions match TRBD1. Germline CDR1 and CDR2: DFQATT and SNEGSKA (reference sequence). V lost 3 bases to trimming and J lost 4 bases; unmatched junction nucleotides: 2. The CDR3 spans 13 residues.

The gene calls are TRBV18 and TRBJ2-5; no definite D call. Trimming shortened V by 0 bases and J by 1 base, and 3 bases separated the two germline ends. From germline, CDR1 is KGHSH and CDR2 LQKENI. The CDR3 runs to 13 residues. CDR3 residues: CASSPPTQETQYF. The CDR3 region has the DNA TGTGCCAGCTCACCACCGACCCAAGAGACCCAGTACTTC. Variable domain in full (rest from reference TRBV18 and TRBJ2-5): NAGVMQNPRHLVRRRGQEARLRCSPMKGHSHVYWYRQLPEEGLKFMVYLQKENIIDESGMPKERFSAEFPKEGPSILRIQQVVRGDSAAYFCASSPPTQETQYFGPGTRLLVL.

This rearrangement joins TRBV20-1 to TRBJ2-7; 12 bases are shared with TRBD2. In germline, CDR1 is DFQATT, CDR2 SNEGSKA (reference sequence). The CDR3 extends over 17 amino acids. The J segment lost 2 bases and the V segment lost 5 bases, leaving 13 bases of the junction unmatched. The CDR3 is CSARVGLAGGPPYEQYF. CDR3 sequence (DNA): TGCAGTGCTCGAGTCGGGCTAGCGGGGGGGCCCCCCTACGAGCAGTACTTC.

This chain uses TRBV4-3 with TRBJ2-7, with D maybe TRBD2 (5 bases). V lost 0 bases to trimming and J lost 3 bases, with 6 bases between them. CDR3 size: 13 residues. Per germline, CDR1 LGHNA and CDR2 YSLEER. In DNA form, the CDR3 reads TGCGCCAGCAGCCAAGACAGCGGCTACGAGCAGTACTTC. Protein: CASSQDSGYEQYF.

This clonotype showed up many times. V and J are TRBV5-4 and TRBJ2-7; no clear D gene. The CDR3 consists of 14 residues. CDR1 is SGHNT and CDR2 is YYREEE in the germline V gene (reference sequence). V gave up 4 bases and J gave up 2 bases, with 13 bases separating them. DNA of the CDR3: TGTGCCAGCAGCCTTTCGGGCTTGACCTACGAGCAGTACTTC. Its translation: CASSLSGLTYEQYF.

This chain links TRBV20-1 with TRBJ2-3; perhaps D is TRBD1 or TRBD2 (5 bases each). Germline V gene sequence: CDR1 DFQATT, CDR2 SNEGSKA (reference sequence). The V gene lost 2 bases and the J gene lost 11 bases, with 20 bases spanning the gap. The CDR3 has 14 residues. CDR3: CSARHMGRDRGQYF. The CDR3 DNA reads TGCAGTGCTAGACACATGGGACGTGACCGGGGGCAGTATTTT.

This clonotype occurred many times. The V and J genes are TRBV12-3 or TRBV12-4 and TRBJ1-5; D is unresolved. The CDR3 sequence is 15 residues long. V was pared by 2 bases and J by 2 bases, with 10 bases between. The CDR3 loop is CASSLWREGNQPQHF. CDR3 in DNA: TGTGCCAGCAGTTTATGGCGGGAGGGCAATCAGCCCCAGCATTTT.

This rearrangement joins TRBV29-1 to TRBJ2-4; D remains ambiguous. The length of the CDR3 is 11 residues. With 6 bases removed from V and 4 bases from J, the gap between germline ends came to 7 bases. Per germline, CDR1 SQVTM and CDR2 ANQGSEA. CDR3: CSVGVKNIQYF. In DNA, the CDR3 is TGCAGCGTCGGAGTAAAAAACATTCAGTACTTC.

This clonotype was found a few times. This sequence joins TRBV28 and TRBJ1-3; D gene unclear. Trimming pared 3 bases from V and 4 bases from J, leaving 4 bases between. Germline values: CDR1 MDHEN, CDR2 SYDVKM. This CDR3 spans 12 amino acids. The CDR3 region has the DNA TGTGCCAGCAGTTTTGCCGGAAACACCATATATTTT. This encodes CASSFAGNTIYF. The full variable domain, with the rest looked up from reference TRBV28 and TRBJ1-3, is DVKVTQSSRYLVKRTGEKVFLECVQDMDHENMFWYRQDPGLGLRLIYFSYDVKMKEKGDIPEGYSVSREKKERFSLILESASTNQTSMYLCASSFAGNTIYFGEGSWLTVV.

The V gene is TRBV6-2 or TRBV6-3, the J gene TRBJ1-5; D unresolved. Germline V gives CDR1 MNHEY, CDR2 SVGEGT. This CDR3 has 14 residues. Trimming stripped 2 bases from V and 6 bases from J, with 11 bases between. The DNA of the CDR3 is TGTGCCAGCAGTTACGGTACGTCCGGTCAGCCCCAGCATTTT. Protein sequence: CASSYGTSGQPQHF.